Listed below are T cell receptor beta chains from one sample, sequenced in a study of cytomegalovirus exposure and HLA in healthy donors. Sequenced by immunoSEQ multiplex PCR; TCRdb stores in-frame clones only, minus some. The repertoire holds around 110,000 clones, with about 70% as singletons. The sample was PBMCs. The receptors stem from a boy aged 5 to 17 in good health and CMV-seronegative. Both conserved end residues are part of each CDR3. A D gene is named only where the DNA matches it firmly. Clone sizes are given selectively: once, few, many, or a class where the clone is expanded.

>TRBV7-2|12|TRBJ1-1|once|NA
CASSTRLAEAFF
TGTGCCAGCAGCACCCGACTAGCTGAAGCTTTCTTT
>TRBV11-2|16|TRBJ1-5|NA|NA
CASSLGAREAHQPQHF
TGTGCCAGCAGCTTAGGGGCCAGGGAGGCGCATCAGCCCCAGCATTTT
>TRBV27|13|TRBJ1-1|NA|TRBD1
CASSVTQGADAFF
TGTGCCAGCAGTGTCACACAGGGGGCCGATGCTTTCTTT
>TRBV7-2|13|TRBJ2-1|NA|TRBD2
CARAGSSYNEQFF
TGTGCCAGAGCGGGGAGCTCCTACAATGAGCAGTTCTTC
>TRBV6-5|14|TRBJ1-6|NA|NA
CASSRGSGDSPLHF
TGTGCCAGCAGCCGGGGGTCGGGAGATTCACCCCTCCACTTT
>TRBV5-6|15|TRBJ2-7|NA|TRBD2
CASSRRGGLVYEQYF
TGTGCCAGCAGCCGGCGGGGGGGCCTAGTTTACGAGCAGTACTTC
>TRBV7-3|12|TRBJ1-1|few|NA
CASSSGGREAFF
TGTGCCAGCAGCTCGGGGGGTCGCGAAGCTTTCTTT
>TRBV10-1|13|TRBJ2-7|NA|TRBD2
CARISGEWYEQYF
TGCGCCCGAATTAGCGGGGAATGGTACGAGCAGTACTTC
>TRBV4-1|17|TRBJ2-1|few|TRBD2
CASSRGGLAGLGDEQFF
TGCGCCAGCAGCCGAGGGGGCCTAGCGGGATTGGGCGATGAGCAGTTCTTC
>TRBV27|14|TRBJ1-1|NA|NA
CASSSGRVTTEAFF
TGTGCCAGCAGTTCGGGGAGGGTGACCACTGAAGCTTTCTTT
>TRBV19|14|TRBJ2-3|NA|TRBD2
CASWGRAEADTQYF
TGTGCCAGTTGGGGGAGGGCAGAAGCAGATACGCAGTATTTT
>TRBV28|18|TRBJ2-1|NA|TRBD1
CASSLPTGGGRKNNEQFF
TGTGCCAGCAGTTTACCGACAGGGGGCGGAAGGAAGAACAATGAGCAGTTCTTC
>TRBV30|16|TRBJ2-2|NA|NA
CAWSKIDRGTPGSCFF
NA
>TRBV11-3|16|TRBJ2-6|NA|NA
CASSSGGGGLANVLTF
TGTGCCAGCAGCTCCGGTGGGGGGGGCTTAGCCAACGTCCTGACTTTC
>TRBV30|13|TRBJ1-1|NA|NA
CAWSVSGRGEAFF
TGTGCCTGGAGTGTAAGTGGTCGAGGTGAAGCTTTCTTT
>TRBV7-9|14|TRBJ1-1|NA|TRBD1
CASSESGTGAEAFF
TGTGCCAGCAGCGAGTCCGGGACAGGGGCTGAAGCTTTCTTT
>TRBV7-8|13|TRBJ1-6|NA|NA
CASSLEQDSPLHF
TGTGCCAGCAGCTTAGAACAGGATTCACCCCTCCACTTT
>TRBV6-4|15|TRBJ2-1|few|NA
CASSDSSGSYNEQFF
TGTGCCAGCAGTGACTCTAGCGGCTCCTACAATGAGCAGTTCTTC
>TRBV11-1|13|TRBJ1-2|NA|NA
CASSLSTTYGYTF
TGTGCCAGCAGCTTATCCACAACCTATGGCTACACCTTC
>TRBV27|13|TRBJ2-7|NA|NA
CASSLTRGNEQYF
TGTGCCAGCAGTTTAACCAGGGGTAACGAGCAGTACTTC
>TRBV2|15|TRBJ2-3|NA|NA
CASSEVGVRADTQYF
TGTGCCAGCAGTGAAGTCGGGGTGAGGGCAGATACGCAGTATTTT
>TRBV21-1|13|TRBJ2-1|NA|NA
CASSTRQYNEQFF
TGTGCCAGCAGCACGAGACAGTACAATGAGCAGTTCTTC
>TRBV2|17|TRBJ2-2|few|TRBD1
CASSEQGATMNTGELFF
TGTGCCAGCAGTGAACAGGGGGCGACTATGAACACCGGGGAGCTGTTTTTT
>TRBV7-3|13|TRBJ2-2|NA|NA
CASSATAPGELFF
TGTGCCAGCAGCGCCACAGCACCCGGGGAGCTGTTTTTT
>TRBV15|17|TRBJ2-3|NA|TRBD2
CATSRSGGPGSTDTQYF
TGTGCCACCAGCCGCAGCGGGGGGCCAGGGAGCACAGATACGCAGTATTTT
>TRBV2|15|TRBJ2-2|NA|NA
CASSSRDTNTGELFF
TGTGCCAGCAGTAGCCGGGACACCAACACCGGGGAGCTGTTTTTT
>TRBV5-4|16|TRBJ2-1|NA|TRBD2
CASSLGASGSYNEQFF
TGTGCCAGCAGCTTGGGGGCTAGCGGATCCTACAATGAGCAGTTCTTC
>TRBV18|18|TRBJ1-2|NA|TRBD1
CASSPLVLGQGSSYGYTF
TGTGCCAGCTCACCACTTGTCTTGGGACAGGGAAGTAGCTATGGCTACACCTTC
>TRBV28|14|TRBJ1-5|NA|NA
CASTGETTSEPQHF
TGTGCCAGCACGGGGGAGACGACGTCTGAGCCCCAGCATTTT